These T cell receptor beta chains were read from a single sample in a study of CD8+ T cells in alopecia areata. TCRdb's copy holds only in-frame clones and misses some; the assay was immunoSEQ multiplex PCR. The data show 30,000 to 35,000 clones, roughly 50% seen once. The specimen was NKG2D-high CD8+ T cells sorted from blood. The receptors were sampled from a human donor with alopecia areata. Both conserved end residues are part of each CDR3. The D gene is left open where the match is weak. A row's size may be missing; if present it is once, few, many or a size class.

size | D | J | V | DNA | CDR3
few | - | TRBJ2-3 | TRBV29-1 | TGCAGCGTTGCCGGACAGACAGATACGCAGTATTTT | CSVAGQTDTQYF
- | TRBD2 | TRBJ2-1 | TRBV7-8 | TGTGCCAGCAGCCTCTTAAGCGGGAGGGCCAACAATGAGCAGTTCTTC | CASSLLSGRANNEQFF
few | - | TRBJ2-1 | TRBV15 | TGTGCCACCAGCAGAGTTGGGGCCCAGTATGAGCAGTTCTTC | CATSRVGAQYEQFF
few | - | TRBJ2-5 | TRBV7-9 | TGTGCCAGCAGCTTAGGGCCGTTGACAGGTTCTTTCGGAGAGACCCAGTACTTC | CASSLGPLTGSFGETQYF
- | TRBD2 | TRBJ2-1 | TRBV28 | TGTGCCAGCAGTCCTCCGGGACTAGCGAGGTCCTACAATGAGCAGTTCTTC | CASSPPGLARSYNEQFF
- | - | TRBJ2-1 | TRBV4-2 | TGTGCCAGCAGCCAAAATACAGAAGGGGGATTTACCTACAATGAGCAGTTCTTC | CASSQNTEGGFTYNEQFF
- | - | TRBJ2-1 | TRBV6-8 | TGTGCCACGGCGGAAAGGAGCTCCTACAATGAGCAGTTCTTC | CATAERSSYNEQFF
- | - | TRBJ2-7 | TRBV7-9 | TGTGCCAGCAGCCCCGGGGGCGGGAAGGCAGGGGGTTACGAGCAGTACTTC | CASSPGGGKAGGYEQYF
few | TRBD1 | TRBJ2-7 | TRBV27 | TGTGCCAGCAGTTTTACAGGGGCGGTATACGAGCAGTACTTC | CASSFTGAVYEQYF
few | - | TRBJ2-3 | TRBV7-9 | TGTGCCAGCAGCGCAGGGAGCTTAGATACGCAGTATTTT | CASSAGSLDTQYF
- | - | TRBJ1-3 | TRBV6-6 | TGTGCCAGCAGCTGGGTTGGTTTGGGGGAAACCATATATTTT | CASSWVGLGETIYF
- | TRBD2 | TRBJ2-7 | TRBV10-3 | TGTGCCATCAGTGAAGCGGGAGGGCCGTTGGACGAGCAGTACTTC | CAISEAGGPLDEQYF
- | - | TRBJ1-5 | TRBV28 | TGTGCCAGCACCGGCGTAATCTATAGCAATCAGCCCCAGCATTTT | CASTGVIYSNQPQHF
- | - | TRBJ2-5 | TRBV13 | TGTGCCAGCAGCTCCCGACTAGAAGAGACCCAGTACTTC | CASSSRLEETQYF
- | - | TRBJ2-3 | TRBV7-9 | TGTGCCAGCAGCTTATACTGGCAGGACCCACAAGGCACGCAGTATTTT | CASSLYWQDPQGTQYF
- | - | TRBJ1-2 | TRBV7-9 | TGTGCCAGCAGGGGGGAGGACGCCTCTTGGGGCTACACCTTC | CASRGEDASWGYTF
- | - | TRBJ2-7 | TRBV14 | TGTGCCAGCAGCCAATACGGGATCCCTTACGAGCAGTACTTC | CASSQYGIPYEQYF
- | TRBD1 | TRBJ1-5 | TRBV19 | TGTGCCAGTAGTCGTCAAGACAGGGGGGATCAGCCCCAGCATTTT | CASSRQDRGDQPQHF
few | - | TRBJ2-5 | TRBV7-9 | TGTGCCAGCAGCTTAATTCGGGGGTTCGGGGAGACCCAGTACTTC | CASSLIRGFGETQYF
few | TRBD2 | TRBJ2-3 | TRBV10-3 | TGTGCCATCAGTACACCTAGCGGGGCCAGGAGGGATACGCAGTATTTT | CAISTPSGARRDTQYF
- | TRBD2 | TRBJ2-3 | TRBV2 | TGTGCCAGCCCAGCGGGGGTTGGTAGCACAGATACGCAGTATTTT | CASPAGVGSTDTQYF
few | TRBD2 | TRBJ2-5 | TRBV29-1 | TGCAGCGTCGACAGATGGGCTAGCGGAGACCAAGAGACCCAGTACTTC | CSVDRWASGDQETQYF
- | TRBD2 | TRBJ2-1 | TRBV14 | TGTGCCAGCAGCCCGATGGGACTAGCGGATTACAATGAGCAGTTCTTC | CASSPMGLADYNEQFF
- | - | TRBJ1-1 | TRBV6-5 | TGTGCCAGCACCCCCGGTCCAGGGAACACTGAAGCTTTCTTT | CASTPGPGNTEAFF
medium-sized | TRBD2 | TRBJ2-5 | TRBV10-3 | TGTGCCATCAGTGAAAAAACTAGCGGGGGACGAATGTACTTC | CAISEKTSGGRMYF
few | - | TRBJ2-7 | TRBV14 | TGTGCCAGCAGCTCCCAAGGACCCTCCTACGAGCAGTACTTC | CASSSQGPSYEQYF
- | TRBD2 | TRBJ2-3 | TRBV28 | TGTGCCAGCACCACATTGAGGCTAGCGGGAGGGCATAGCACAGATACGCAGTATTTT | CASTTLRLAGGHSTDTQYF
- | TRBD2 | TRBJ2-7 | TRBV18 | TGTGCCAGCTCACCTACTAGCGGGGGGACTTTTTCCTACGAGCAGTACTTC | CASSPTSGGTFSYEQYF
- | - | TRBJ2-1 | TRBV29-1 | TGCAGCGTTGAAGGTGGAAAGGGGCGACGCTACAATGAGCAGTTCTTC | CSVEGGKGRRYNEQFF
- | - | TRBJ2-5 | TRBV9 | TGTGCCAGCAGCGTTAACAGTGAACAAGAGACCCAGTACTTC | CASSVNSEQETQYF
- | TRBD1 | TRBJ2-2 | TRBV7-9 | TGTGCCAGCAGCTCGGGACAGGCGAACACCGGGGAGCTGTTTTTT | CASSSGQANTGELFF
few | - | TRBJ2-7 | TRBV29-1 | TGCAGCGTTGAAGGAGGGGGGGTCGGATCCTACGAGCAGTACTTC | CSVEGGGVGSYEQYF
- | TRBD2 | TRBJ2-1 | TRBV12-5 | TGTGCTAGTGGTTTGGCCCTAGCGGGAGTTTACAATGAGCAGTTCTTC | CASGLALAGVYNEQFF
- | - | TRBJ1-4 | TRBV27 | TGTGCCAGCAGTTTGCATAAGACAGATGCAAATGAAAAACTGTTTTTT | CASSLHKTDANEKLFF
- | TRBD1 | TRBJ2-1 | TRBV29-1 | TGCAGCGTTTTCAGGGGGAATGAGCAGTTCTTC | CSVFRGNEQFF
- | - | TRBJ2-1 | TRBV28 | TGTGCCAGCAGGGGTGGGAGCTCACTTAGTGAGCAGTTCTTC | CASRGGSSLSEQFF
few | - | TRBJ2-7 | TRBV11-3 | TGTGCCAGCAGCTCCGAATTGGCCGACTACGAGCAGTACTTC | CASSSELADYEQYF
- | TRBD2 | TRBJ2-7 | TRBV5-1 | TGCGCCAGCAGCTCTAGCGGGGGCCGCTACGAGCAGTACTTC | CASSSSGGRYEQYF
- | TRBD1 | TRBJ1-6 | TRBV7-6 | TGTGCCAGCAGCTTAAGTTCAGGGGGCGGTTCACCCCTCCACTTT | CASSLSSGGGSPLHF
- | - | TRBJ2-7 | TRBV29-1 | TGCAGCGTTGGATGGGGAAGGGACTACGAGCAGTACTTC | CSVGWGRDYEQYF
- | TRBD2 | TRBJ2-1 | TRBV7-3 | TGTGCCAGCAGTCTGACTAGCGGGGGGGCCAATGAGCAGTTCTTC | CASSLTSGGANEQFF